Listed below are T cell receptor beta chains from one sample, sequenced in a study of breast tumors, draining lymph nodes, adjacent tissues. TCRdb passed the multiplex PCR reads through MiXCR, listing each CDR3 protein once. The sample yields approximately 190,000 distinct CDR3 sequences, roughly 29% seen once. Material: axillary lymph node tissue. Every receptor here comes from a female donor with breast cancer. Some clones in this sample may be carry-over from other donors' samples. Both conserved end residues are part of each CDR3. The D gene is left open where the match is weak. Size is omitted from some rows. Given values are once, few, many or a class for expanded clones.

CDR3nt,CDR3aa,v_gene,d_gene,abundance,j_gene
TGTGCCAGCAGTGCCGGGGGCCGGGAGACCCAGTACTTC,CASSAGGRETQYF,TRBV25-1,NA,once,TRBJ2-5
TGTGCCAGCAGTTTACAGGGGGCTGGGAATGAGCAGTTCTTC,CASSLQGAGNEQFF,TRBV2,TRBD1,many,TRBJ2-1
TGTGCCTGGCAGCCCAGACTGGACGAGCAGTACTTC,CAWQPRLDEQYF,TRBV30,NA,many,TRBJ2-7
TGTGCCAGCAGCGGAGGGTTTAGGGGACAGGGCAATGAGCAGCTCTTC,CASSGGFRGQGNEQLF,TRBV9,TRBD1,NA,TRBJ2-1
TGTGCCAGCAGCCGGCTAGCGGGAGCCCCCTACGAGCAGTACTTC,CASSRLAGAPYEQYF,TRBV5-6,TRBD2,many,TRBJ2-7
TGTGCCAGCAGTCCCGGGGGTAGCGGGACCCAGTACTTC,CASSPGGSGTQYF,TRBV6-6,NA,NA,TRBJ2-5
TGTGCCAGCAGCAGGACTCTCGGGGAGACCCAGTACTTC,CASSRTLGETQYF,TRBV11-2,NA,many,TRBJ2-5
TGTGCCAGCAGCCGCCGACCCCCCGCCTACAATGAGCAGTTCTTC,CASSRRPPAYNEQFF,TRBV14,NA,few,TRBJ2-1
TGCGCCAGCAGCTCGACCCCCGGGTACGAGCAGTACTTC,CASSSTPGYEQYF,TRBV5-1,NA,NA,TRBJ2-7
TGCAGTGCTAGAGGCCGACTAGCGGGGGCCTACGAGCAGTACTTC,CSARGRLAGAYEQYF,TRBV20-1,TRBD2,many,TRBJ2-7
TGTGCCACCTCCAGGACAGGCCCGAACACCGGGGAGCTGTTTTTT,CATSRTGPNTGELFF,TRBV24-1,TRBD1,many,TRBJ2-2
TGTGCCAGCAGCTTAGCCCTACAAACGGTGCAGTACTTC,CASSLALQTVQYF,TRBV13,NA,many,TRBJ2-5
TGTGCCAGCAGCCCCCCAGGGGGGGGGGGCAACGAGCAGTACTTC,CASSPPGGGGNEQYF,TRBV11-2,NA,many,TRBJ2-7
TGTGCCAGTAGCCTAACAGGAACTTTGAACACTGAAGCTTTCTTT,CASSLTGTLNTEAFF,TRBV19,NA,NA,TRBJ1-1
TGCGCCAGCAGCCCAAGCGGATCTGGGGCCAACGTCCTGACTTTC,CASSPSGSGANVLTF,TRBV3-1,NA,many,TRBJ2-6
TGTGCTTGCCGCCCGACTGGCTACAATGAGCAGTTCTTC,CACRPTGYNEQFF,TRBV7-3,NA,NA,TRBJ2-1
TGTGCCACCAGCAGAGGAGGGTTCGGAGCTTTCTTT,CATSRGGFGAFF,TRBV15,NA,NA,TRBJ1-1
TGTGCCAGCAGTCCCCACGACGAGGATCGTTCCTACGAGCAGTACTTC,CASSPHDEDRSYEQYF,TRBV6-6,NA,many,TRBJ2-7
TGCGCCAGCAGCCAAAGACCGACAGACCTGCTTTACTTC,CASSQRPTDLLYF,TRBV4-1,NA,many,TRBJ2-7
TGTGCCGGCAGCTTAGGGGAGACCCAGTACTTC,CAGSLGETQYF,TRBV11-3,NA,NA,TRBJ2-5
TGTGCCAGCAGCGTCCGGGACATGTCGTACGAGCAGTACTTC,CASSVRDMSYEQYF,TRBV7-9,NA,many,TRBJ2-7
TGTGCCAGCAGGGACCTGGGGGGGGCTTACCACGGGGAGACCCAGTACTTC,CASRDLGGAYHGETQYF,TRBV5-6,NA,many,TRBJ2-5
TGTGCCAGCAGCGTAGTGCCTAGCGGGAGTGAGCAGTTCTTC,CASSVVPSGSEQFF,TRBV9,TRBD2,NA,TRBJ2-1
TGTGCCAGCAGCCATTGCCGGGGGCGCGACTATGGCTACACCTTC,CASSHCRGRDYGYTF,TRBV4-2,NA,NA,TRBJ1-2
TGCGCCAGCAGCTTGGCGACGAACAGAGATACGCAGTATTTT,CASSLATNRDTQYF,TRBV5-1,NA,many,TRBJ2-3
TGTGCCAGTAGAAACATCGGCGGTTCACCCCCTGAAGCTTTCTTT,CASRNIGGSPPEAFF,TRBV19,NA,once,TRBJ1-1
TGTGCCAGCAGCTTAGGGCAGGGACGGTCCTACAATGAGCAGTTCTTC,CASSLGQGRSYNEQFF,TRBV7-2,NA,many,TRBJ2-1
TGTGCCAGCAGACCCCAGACCGGGACAGGAAGAGGCTACCCCTTC,CASRPQTGTGRGYPF,TRBV7-2,TRBD1,many,TRBJ1-2
TGCGCCAGCAGCTTGGGTGCTAATGAAAAACTGTTTTTT,CASSLGANEKLFF,TRBV5-1,NA,NA,TRBJ1-4
TGTGCCAGCAGCTTAAATACAGGGGGCACAGATACGCAGTATTTT,CASSLNTGGTDTQYF,TRBV7-2,TRBD1,many,TRBJ2-3
TGTGCCAGCAGTCGCCTGGGACAGGGGCAGAACACCGGGGAGCTGTCTTTT,CASSRLGQGQNTGELSF,TRBV6-6,TRBD1,NA,TRBJ2-2
TGTGCCAGCACCAACACTTTCGACACAGATACGCAGTATTTT,CASTNTFDTDTQYF,TRBV19,NA,many,TRBJ2-3
TGTGCCACCGGGGACAGGGGGCCTTCAGATACGCAGTATTTT,CATGDRGPSDTQYF,TRBV24-1,TRBD1,many,TRBJ2-3
TGTGCCAGCAGCTTAGTCGGGAGTGGGAACAATTCACCCCTCCACTTT,CASSLVGSGNNSPLHF,TRBV11-2,NA,NA,TRBJ1-6